A selection of T cell receptor beta chains follows, all from one sample in a study of blood T cell repertoires in COVID-19. Libraries were prepared by immunoSEQ multiplex PCR; TCRdb keeps only in-frame clonotypes and omits some of them. The table shows under 350,000 clones, with about 87% occurring only once. The specimen sequenced was peripheral blood. All receptors come from a man in his 70s with acute or convalescent COVID-19. CDR3s include the opening cysteine and the closing phenylalanine or tryptophan. A D gene is named only where the DNA matches it firmly. Clone size is not always given. Where it is, it says once, few, many or a class for expanded clones.

clone size	D gene	V gene	J gene	CDR3 protein	CDR3 DNA
NA	TRBD2	TRBV6-5	TRBJ2-2	CASSWTSGRPGELFF	TGTGCCAGCAGTTGGACTAGCGGGAGACCCGGGGAGCTGTTTTTT
NA	TRBD1	TRBV4-1	TRBJ2-7	CASSQGSGQGASEQYF	TGCGCCAGCAGCCAAGGGAGCGGACAGGGGGCCAGCGAGCAGTACTTC
NA	NA	TRBV27	TRBJ1-5	CASGAPPQGQPQHF	TGTGCCAGCGGCGCCCCCCCCCAGGGCCAGCCCCAGCATTTT
once	NA	TRBV18	TRBJ2-7	CASSPTPPLLYYEQYF	TGTGCCAGCTCACCCACCCCCCCGTTGCTCTACTACGAGCAGTACTTC
NA	TRBD1	TRBV15	TRBJ1-1	CATSKRSGSGGTEAFF	TGTGCCACCAGCAAGAGATCAGGGTCAGGGGGCACTGAAGCTTTCTTT
NA	NA	TRBV5-1	TRBJ1-1	CASSGSFGLGDTEAFF	TGCGCCAGCAGTGGATCCTTCGGATTAGGGGACACTGAAGCTTTCTTT
NA	NA	TRBV6-5	TRBJ2-2	CASTRNTGELFF	TGTGCCAGCACCCGGAACACCGGGGAGCTGTTTTTT
NA	NA	TRBV29-1	TRBJ2-5	CSVEDLLTLAQYF	TGCAGCGTTGAAGATCTTCTGACACTAGCCCAGTACTTC
NA	TRBD2	TRBV2	TRBJ2-4	CASSVGGGGPENIQYF	TGTGCCAGCAGTGTTGGGGGGGGAGGACCGGAAAACATTCAGTACTTC
once	NA	TRBV7-9	TRBJ2-5	CASSFGDREQETQYF	TGTGCCAGCAGCTTCGGGGATCGGGAGCAAGAGACCCAGTACTTC
NA	TRBD2	TRBV10-3	TRBJ2-7	CAIGGLAGAAYEQYF	TGTGCCATCGGGGGTCTAGCGGGGGCCGCCTACGAGCAGTACTTC
NA	NA	TRBV7-2	TRBJ1-6	CASSLVRGFNSPLHF	TGTGCCAGCAGCTTAGTGAGAGGGTTTAATTCACCCCTCCACTTT
NA	NA	TRBV7-3	TRBJ2-1	CASSLEAGVSNEQFF	TGTGCCAGCAGCTTAGAGGCAGGGGTAAGCAATGAGCAGTTCTTC
NA	NA	TRBV24-1	TRBJ2-5	CATSDRSPPETQYF	TGTGCCACCAGTGACCGGAGTCCCCCAGAGACCCAGTACTTC
NA	NA	TRBV28	TRBJ2-1	CASSLAGRSSYNEQFF	TGTGCCAGCAGTTTGGCGGGAAGGAGCTCCTACAATGAGCAGTTCTTC
NA	NA	TRBV28	TRBJ2-5	CASSEWAGQETQYF	TGTGCCAGCAGCGAGTGGGCCGGCCAAGAGACCCAGTACTTC
NA	TRBD2	TRBV11-2	TRBJ2-7	CASSFPAGGAYEQYF	TGTGCCAGCAGCTTCCCAGCGGGAGGAGCCTACGAGCAGTACTTC
NA	NA	TRBV7-8	TRBJ2-2	CASSSHRGGRANTGELFF	TGTGCCAGCAGCTCCCACAGGGGGGGCAGGGCGAACACCGGGGAGCTGTTTTTT
few	NA	TRBV29-1	TRBJ2-5	CSVLEGTQYF	TGCAGCGTTCTAGAGGGGACCCAGTACTTC
once	NA	TRBV4-3	TRBJ1-4	CASSQEYRAANEKLFF	TGCGCCAGCAGCCAAGAATACAGGGCGGCTAATGAAAAACTGTTTTTT
NA	NA	TRBV5-1	TRBJ2-7	CASSGTGLSYEQYF	TGCGCCAGCAGCGGAACAGGGCTTTCCTACGAGCAGTACTTC
NA	NA	TRBV11-2	TRBJ2-3	CASSLFRDTQYF	TGTGCCAGCAGCTTATTCCGAGATACGCAGTATTTT
NA	TRBD2	TRBV28	TRBJ2-7	CASSKGPGLAGGVSYEQYF	TGTGCCAGCAGCAAAGGACCGGGACTAGCGGGAGGAGTATCCTACGAGCAGTACTTC
NA	NA	TRBV7-8	TRBJ2-7	CASSLDPHGGLGEQYF	TGTGCCAGCAGCTTAGACCCACACGGGGGGCTGGGCGAGCAGTACTTC
NA	NA	TRBV7-2	TRBJ1-4	CASSPSGGRWFF	TGTGCCAGCAGCCCGTCGGGGGGCAGGTGGTTTTTT
few	NA	TRBV29-1	TRBJ1-1	CSVEGAGGAWNTEAFF	TGCAGCGTTGAAGGGGCCGGGGGGGCATGGAACACTGAAGCTTTCTTT
NA	NA	TRBV2	TRBJ2-3	CASSGHAGLDTQYF	TGTGCCAGCAGTGGTCACGCGGGGTTGGATACGCAGTATTTT
NA	NA	TRBV27	TRBJ1-5	CASSTAAATHQPQHF	TGTGCCAGCAGCACTGCCGCGGCCACTCATCAGCCCCAGCATTTT
NA	NA	TRBV24-1	TRBJ2-5	CATSDALLTEFGTQYF	TGTGCCACCAGTGATGCCCTCCTAACTGAGTTCGGGACCCAGTACTTC
NA	TRBD2	TRBV5-1	TRBJ2-5	CASSLALAGGEETQYF	TGCGCCAGCAGCTTGGCCCTAGCGGGAGGAGAAGAGACCCAGTACTTC